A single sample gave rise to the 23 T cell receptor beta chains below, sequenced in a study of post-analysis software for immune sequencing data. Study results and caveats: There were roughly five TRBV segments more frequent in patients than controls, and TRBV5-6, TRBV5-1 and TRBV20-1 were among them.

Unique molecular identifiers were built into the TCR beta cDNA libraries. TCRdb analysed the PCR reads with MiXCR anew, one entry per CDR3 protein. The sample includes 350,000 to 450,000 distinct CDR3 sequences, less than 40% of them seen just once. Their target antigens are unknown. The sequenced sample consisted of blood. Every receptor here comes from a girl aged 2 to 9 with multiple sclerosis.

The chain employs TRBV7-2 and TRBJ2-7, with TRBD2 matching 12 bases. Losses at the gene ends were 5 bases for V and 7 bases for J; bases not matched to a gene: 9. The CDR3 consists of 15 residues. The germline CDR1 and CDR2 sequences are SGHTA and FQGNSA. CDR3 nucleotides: TGTGCCAGCAGCGAGACTAGCGGGAGTCAATTTGAGCAGTACTTC. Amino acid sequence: CASSETSGSQFEQYF.

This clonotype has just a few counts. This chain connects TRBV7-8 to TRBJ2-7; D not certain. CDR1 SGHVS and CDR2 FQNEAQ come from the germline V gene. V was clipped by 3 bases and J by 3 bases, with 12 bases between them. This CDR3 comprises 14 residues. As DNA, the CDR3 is TGTGCCAGCAGCTTTCTGTCAGGAGACTACGAGCAGTACTTC. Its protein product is CASSFLSGDYEQYF.

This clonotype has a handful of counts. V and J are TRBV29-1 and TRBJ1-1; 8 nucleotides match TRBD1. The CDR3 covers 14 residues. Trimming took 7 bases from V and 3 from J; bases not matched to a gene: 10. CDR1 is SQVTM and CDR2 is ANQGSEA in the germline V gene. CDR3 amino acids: CSAAGGLRDTEAFF. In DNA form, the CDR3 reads TGCAGCGCTGCAGGGGGCTTGAGGGACACTGAAGCTTTCTTT.

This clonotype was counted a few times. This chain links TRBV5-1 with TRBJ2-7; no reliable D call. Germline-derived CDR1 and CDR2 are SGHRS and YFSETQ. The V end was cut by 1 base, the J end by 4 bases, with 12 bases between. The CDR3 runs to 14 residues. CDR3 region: CASSLSPSGYEQYF. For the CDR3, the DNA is TGCGCCAGCAGCTTGTCTCCTAGTGGGTACGAGCAGTACTTC.

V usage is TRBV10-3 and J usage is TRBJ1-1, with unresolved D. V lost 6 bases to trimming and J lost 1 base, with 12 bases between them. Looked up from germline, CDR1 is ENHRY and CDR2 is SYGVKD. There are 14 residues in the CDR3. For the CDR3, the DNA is TGTGCCATCAGCCCCGTTGGCAGGAACACTGAAGCTTTCTTT. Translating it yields CAISPVGRNTEAFF.

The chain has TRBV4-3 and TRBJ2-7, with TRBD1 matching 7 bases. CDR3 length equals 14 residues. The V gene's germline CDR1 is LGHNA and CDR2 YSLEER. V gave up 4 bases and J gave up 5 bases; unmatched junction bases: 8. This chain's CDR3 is CASSPMTGYDEQYF. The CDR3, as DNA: TGCGCCAGCAGCCCAATGACAGGGTATGACGAGCAGTACTTC.

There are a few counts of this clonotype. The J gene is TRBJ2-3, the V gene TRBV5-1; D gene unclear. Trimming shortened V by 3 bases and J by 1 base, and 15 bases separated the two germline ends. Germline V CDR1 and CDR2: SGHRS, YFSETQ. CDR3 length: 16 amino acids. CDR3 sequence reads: CASSSPDLGGTDTQYF. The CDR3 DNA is TGCGCCAGCAGCTCACCCGACCTAGGTGGCACAGATACGCAGTATTTT.

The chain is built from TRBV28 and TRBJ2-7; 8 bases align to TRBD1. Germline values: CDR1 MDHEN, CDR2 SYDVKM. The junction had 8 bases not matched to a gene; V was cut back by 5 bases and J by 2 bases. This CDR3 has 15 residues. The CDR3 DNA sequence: TGTGCCAGCAGTACCTTAGGACAGGGCCCCTACGAGCAGTACTTC. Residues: CASSTLGQGPYEQYF.

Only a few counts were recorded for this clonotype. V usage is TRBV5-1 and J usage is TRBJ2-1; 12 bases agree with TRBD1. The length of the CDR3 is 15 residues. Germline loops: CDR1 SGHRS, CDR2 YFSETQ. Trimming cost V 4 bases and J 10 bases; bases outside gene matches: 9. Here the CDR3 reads CASSLGQGAIDEQFF. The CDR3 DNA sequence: TGCGCCAGCAGCCTGGGACAGGGGGCGATTGACGAGCAGTTCTTC.

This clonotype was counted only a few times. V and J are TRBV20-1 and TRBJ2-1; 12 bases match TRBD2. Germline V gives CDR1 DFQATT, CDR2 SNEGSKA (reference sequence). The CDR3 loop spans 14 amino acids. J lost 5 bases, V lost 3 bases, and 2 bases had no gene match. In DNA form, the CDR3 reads TGCAGTGCTAGCGGACTAGCGGGAAACAATGAGCAGTTCTTC. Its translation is CSASGLAGNNEQFF.

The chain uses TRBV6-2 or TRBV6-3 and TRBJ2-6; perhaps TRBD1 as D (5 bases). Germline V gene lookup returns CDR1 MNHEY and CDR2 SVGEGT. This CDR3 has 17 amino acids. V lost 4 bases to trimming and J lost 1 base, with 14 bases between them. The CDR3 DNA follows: TGTGCCAGCAGTTCCCTTACTCAGGGATCTGGGGCCAACGTCCTGACTTTC. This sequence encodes CASSSLTQGSGANVLTF.

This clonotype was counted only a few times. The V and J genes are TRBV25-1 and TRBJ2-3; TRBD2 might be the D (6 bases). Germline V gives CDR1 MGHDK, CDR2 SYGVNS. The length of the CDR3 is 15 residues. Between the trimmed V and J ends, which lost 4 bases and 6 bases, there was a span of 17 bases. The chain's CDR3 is CASSAAGLISDTQYF. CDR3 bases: TGTGCCAGCAGTGCGGCGGGACTGATATCGGATACGCAGTATTTT.

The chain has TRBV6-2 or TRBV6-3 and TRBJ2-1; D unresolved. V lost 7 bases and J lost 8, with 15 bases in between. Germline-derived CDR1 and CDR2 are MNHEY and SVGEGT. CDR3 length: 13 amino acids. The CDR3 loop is CASTKVEFDEQFF. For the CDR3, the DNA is TGTGCCAGCACCAAGGTAGAGTTTGATGAGCAGTTCTTC.

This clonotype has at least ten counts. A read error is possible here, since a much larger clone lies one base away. The CDR3 spells CASSLWGSVNNEQFF. The CDR3 region has the DNA TGTGCCAGCAGTTTATGGGGCAGCGTAAACAATGAGCAGTTCTTC. This sequence joins TRBV12-3 or TRBV12-4 and TRBJ2-1, with D possibly matching TRBD1 (5 bases). The CDR3 length is 15 residues. V was clipped by 2 bases and J by 5 bases, with 13 bases between them.

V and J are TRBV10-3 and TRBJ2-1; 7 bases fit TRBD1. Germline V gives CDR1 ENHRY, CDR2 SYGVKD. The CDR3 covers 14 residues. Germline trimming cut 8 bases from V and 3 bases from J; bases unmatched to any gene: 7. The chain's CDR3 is CAISPRQGYNEQFF. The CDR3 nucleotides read TGTGCCATCTCCCCGAGACAGGGCTACAATGAGCAGTTCTTC.

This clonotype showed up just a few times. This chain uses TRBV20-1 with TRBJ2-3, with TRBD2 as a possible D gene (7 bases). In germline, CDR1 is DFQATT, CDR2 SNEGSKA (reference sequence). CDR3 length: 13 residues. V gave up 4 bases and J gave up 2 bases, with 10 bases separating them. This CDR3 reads CSAIAGATDTQYF. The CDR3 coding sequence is TGCAGTGCTATCGCGGGGGCCACAGATACGCAGTATTTT.

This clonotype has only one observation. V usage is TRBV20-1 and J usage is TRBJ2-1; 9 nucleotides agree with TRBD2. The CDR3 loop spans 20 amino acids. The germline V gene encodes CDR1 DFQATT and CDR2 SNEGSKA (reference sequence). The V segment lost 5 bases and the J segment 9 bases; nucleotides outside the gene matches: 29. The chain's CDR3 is CSAPWTGTSSGYPYRGEQFF. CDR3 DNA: TGCAGTGCTCCATGGACCGGGACTAGCTCAGGATACCCTTACCGAGGTGAGCAGTTCTTC.

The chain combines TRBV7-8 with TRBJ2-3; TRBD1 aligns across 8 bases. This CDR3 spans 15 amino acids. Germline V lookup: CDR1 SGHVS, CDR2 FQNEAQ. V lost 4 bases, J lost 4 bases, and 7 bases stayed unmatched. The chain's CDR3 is CASSSPGGLADTQYF. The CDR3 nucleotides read TGTGCCAGCAGCTCACCAGGGGGCTTGGCAGATACGCAGTATTTT.

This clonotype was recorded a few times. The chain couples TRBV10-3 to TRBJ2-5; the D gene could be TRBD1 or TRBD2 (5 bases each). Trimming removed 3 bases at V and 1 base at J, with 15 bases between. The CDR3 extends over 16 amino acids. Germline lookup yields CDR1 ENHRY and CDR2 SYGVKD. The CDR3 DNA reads TGTGCCATCAGTGAACTTCTAACGGGACCCCAAGAGACCCAGTACTTC. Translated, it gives CAISELLTGPQETQYF.

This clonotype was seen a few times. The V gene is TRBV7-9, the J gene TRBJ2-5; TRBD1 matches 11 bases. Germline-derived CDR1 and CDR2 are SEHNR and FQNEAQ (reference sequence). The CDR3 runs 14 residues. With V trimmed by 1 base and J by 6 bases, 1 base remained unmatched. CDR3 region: CASSLGDRGKTQYF. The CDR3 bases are TGTGCCAGCAGCTTAGGGGACAGGGGGAAGACCCAGTACTTC.

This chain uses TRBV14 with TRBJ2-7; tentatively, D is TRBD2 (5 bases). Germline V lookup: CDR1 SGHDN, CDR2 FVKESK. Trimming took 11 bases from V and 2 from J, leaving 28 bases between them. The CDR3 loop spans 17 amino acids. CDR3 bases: TGTGCCGAAGAGGGCACTGGGCTCTACAAGGTGGCCTACGAGCAGTACTTC. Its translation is CAEEGTGLYKVAYEQYF.

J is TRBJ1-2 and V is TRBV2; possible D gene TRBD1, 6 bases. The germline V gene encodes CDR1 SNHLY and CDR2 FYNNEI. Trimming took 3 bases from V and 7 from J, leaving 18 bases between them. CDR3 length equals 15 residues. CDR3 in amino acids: CASSDLRQGKRGYTF. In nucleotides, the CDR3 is TGTGCCAGCAGTGATTTAAGGCAGGGGAAGCGTGGCTACACCTTC.

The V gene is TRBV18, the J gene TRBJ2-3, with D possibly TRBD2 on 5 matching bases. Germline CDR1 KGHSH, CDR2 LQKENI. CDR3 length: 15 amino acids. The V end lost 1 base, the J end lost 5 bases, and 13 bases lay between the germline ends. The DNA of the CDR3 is TGTGCCAGCTCACCACGGATGGCCGAGGGAGATACGCAGTATTTT. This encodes CASSPRMAEGDTQYF.